This passage covers 24 T cell receptor beta chains from one sample sequenced in a study of Graves' ophthalmopathy and Graves' hyperthyroidism. The authors amplified TCR beta CDR3 regions from RNA transcripts. After a first-round RT-PCR with HTBI primers, a second-round multiplex PCR was run. TCRdb passed the multiplex PCR reads through MiXCR, listing each CDR3 protein once. Among 150,000 to 200,000 distinct CDR3 sequences listed, around two fifths were seen once. Input material: peripheral blood. Receptor source: a man in his thirties or forties with Graves' ophthalmopathy.

This clonotype appeared many times. The chain couples TRBV29-1 to TRBJ2-5; 12 positions match TRBD2. The CDR3 is made up of 14 amino acids. CDR1 SQVTM and CDR2 ANQGSEA come from the germline V gene. The trim removed 4 bases at V and 2 bases at J, leaving 2 bases unmatched. The CDR3 is CSVGTSGEQETQYF. In DNA, the CDR3 is TGCAGCGTTGGGACTAGCGGGGAGCAAGAGACCCAGTACTTC.

The chain combines TRBV28 with TRBJ1-1; D gene ambiguous. Per germline, CDR1 MDHEN and CDR2 SYDVKM. V shed 6 bases and J shed 0 bases, with 8 bases lying between them. This CDR3 comprises 13 residues. DNA of the CDR3: TGTGCCAGCAGCGCAAAGTTGAACACTGAAGCTTTCTTT. This translates into CASSAKLNTEAFF.

Many counts were recorded for this clonotype. This chain joins TRBV28 and TRBJ1-2; D is unresolved. The V end was cut by 7 bases, the J end by 1 base, with 10 bases between. Germline CDR1 is MDHEN and CDR2 is SYDVKM. The CDR3 is 13 amino acids. CDR3 protein: CASIPSGNYGYTF. The CDR3, as DNA: TGTGCCAGCATTCCCTCGGGTAACTATGGCTACACCTTC.

The chain couples TRBV6-1 to TRBJ2-7; D gene uncertain. Trimming took 8 bases from V and 2 from J, leaving 16 bases between them. Germline lookup yields CDR1 MNHNS and CDR2 SASEGT. The CDR3 covers 14 residues. CDR3 in amino acids: CASWSHPPTYEQYF. The CDR3 DNA is TGTGCCAGCTGGTCCCACCCACCAACCTACGAGCAGTACTTC.

This clonotype was counted ten times or more. The chain couples TRBV2 to TRBJ2-7; D call uncertain. The germline V gene has CDR1 SNHLY and CDR2 FYNNEI. The CDR3 is made up of 12 amino acids. The V end was cut by 6 bases, the J end by 3 bases, with 9 bases between. The CDR3 sequence: CASSPGNYEQYF. DNA for the CDR3: TGTGCCAGCAGCCCTGGGAACTACGAGCAGTACTTC. Complete variable domain (other parts from reference TRBV2 and TRBJ2-7): EPEVTQTPSHQVTQMGQEVILRCVPISNHLYFYWYRQILGQKVEFLVSFYNNEISEKSEIFDDQFSVERPDGSNFTLKIRSTKLEDSAMYFCASSPGNYEQYFGPGTRLTVT.

In this sample, this clonotype turned up many times. The rearrangement links TRBV6-2 or TRBV6-3 to TRBJ2-6; D unresolved. CDR3 length equals 15 residues. Per the germline V gene, CDR1 is MNHEY and CDR2 is SVGEGT. The germline V and J ends were trimmed by 2 bases and 0 bases, with 5 bases remaining between them. This CDR3 reads CASSYDGSGANVLTF. The CDR3 coding sequence is TGTGCCAGCAGTTACGACGGCTCTGGGGCCAACGTCCTGACTTTC.

In its sample, this clonotype was seen many times. The V gene is TRBV11-2, the J gene TRBJ2-7; weak D call: TRBD1 (6 bases). The germline V gene has CDR1 SGHAT and CDR2 FQNNGV. CDR3 length equals 13 residues. Trimming removed 5 bases from V and 3 bases from J, with 11 bases in between. As DNA, the CDR3 is TGTGCCAGCAGCCCCGGACAGCTCTACGAGCAGTACTTC. Protein product: CASSPGQLYEQYF.

In this sample, this clonotype turned up a few times. The chain joins TRBV6-2 or TRBV6-3 to TRBJ1-1, with 7 bases lining up with TRBD1. The CDR3 is 11 residues long. The junction had 4 bases not matched to a gene; V was cut back by 4 bases and J by 11 bases. CDR1 is MNHEY, CDR2 SVGEGT, per germline. Written as DNA, the CDR3 is TGTGCCAGCAGTTCCGAGGGGGCCGCTTTCTTT. It encodes CASSSEGAAFF.

This clonotype was seen many times. V usage is TRBV7-9 and J usage is TRBJ1-2, with no clear D. The V gene lost 1 base and the J gene lost 2 bases, with 8 bases spanning the gap. The germline gives CDR1 SEHNR, CDR2 FQNEAQ (reference sequence). The CDR3 totals 14 residues. CDR3 DNA sequence: TGTGCCAGCAGCTTAGAAGCGGGAAACTATGGCTACACCTTC. Its translation: CASSLEAGNYGYTF.

This rearrangement joins TRBV12-3 or TRBV12-4 to TRBJ2-2; D not certain. The CDR3 runs to 12 residues. The ends were cut back, 8 bases at V and 2 bases at J, with 6 bases in the middle. CDR3: CASLQNTGELFF. The CDR3 DNA sequence: TGTGCCAGCCTCCAAAACACCGGGGAGCTGTTTTTT.

V usage is TRBV6-2 or TRBV6-3 and J usage is TRBJ1-1; 10 positions agree with TRBD1. Looked up from germline, CDR1 is MNHEY and CDR2 is SVGEGT. CDR3 length equals 16 residues. After removal of 6 bases from V and 5 bases from J, the junction contained 12 bases not matched to a gene. In DNA form, the CDR3 reads TGTGCCAGCAGCCACCCAAGGGACAGGGGTTGGACTGAAGCTTTCTTT. It is translated as CASSHPRDRGWTEAFF.

This clonotype appeared many times. CDR3: CASTGGSNTGTGELFF. For the CDR3, the DNA is TGTGCCAGCACTGGAGGGTCGAACACGGGGACCGGGGAGCTGTTTTTT. J is TRBJ2-2 and V is TRBV6-1; TRBD2 is a possible D gene (6 bases). The CDR3 extends over 16 amino acids. Germline values: CDR1 MNHNS, CDR2 SASEGT. V was trimmed by 7 bases and J by 5 bases, leaving 20 bases between them.

This clonotype came up many times. This chain joins TRBV6-2 or TRBV6-3 and TRBJ2-7, with D possibly TRBD2 on 7 matching bases. Germline CDR1 MNHEY, CDR2 SVGEGT. Trimming removed 2 bases from V and 3 bases from J, with 11 bases in between. CDR3 length equals 14 residues. CDR3 sequence reads: CASSYGRGYYEQYF. The CDR3 DNA follows: TGTGCCAGCAGTTACGGGAGGGGGTACTACGAGCAGTACTTC.

This clonotype was seen many times. The chain employs TRBV13 and TRBJ2-7, with 10 bases aligning to TRBD1. Trimming took 5 bases from V and 5 from J; bases not matched to a gene: 9. This CDR3 has 15 amino acids. Germline CDR1 PRHDT, CDR2 FYEKMQ (reference sequence). The CDR3 DNA follows: TGTGCCAGCAGCGAAAGTGGACAGGGGGTTGACGAGCAGTACTTC. This gives the protein CASSESGQGVDEQYF.

This clonotype was seen at least ten times. The chain has TRBV7-2 and TRBJ1-2; D might be TRBD1 (6 bases). Per germline, CDR1 SGHTA and CDR2 FQGNSA. The CDR3 is 13 amino acids. Trimming stripped 1 base from V and 4 bases from J, with 7 bases between. Here the CDR3 reads CASSLDRVYGYTF. CDR3 nucleotides: TGTGCCAGCAGCTTAGACAGGGTCTATGGCTACACCTTC.

The CDR3 DNA is TGTGCCAGCACCCTTAGGTTTGACAATCAGCCCCAGCATTTT. Its translation is CASTLRFDNQPQHF. This chain links TRBV28 with TRBJ1-5; D is unresolved. Trimming took off 7 bases at V and 3 bases at J, with 13 bases between the two ends. The V gene's germline CDR1 is MDHEN and CDR2 SYDVKM. The CDR3 is made up of 14 amino acids.

The J gene is TRBJ2-7, the V gene TRBV6-1; D is uncertain. The CDR3 has 13 amino acids. Germline CDR1 and CDR2: MNHNS and SASEGT. Trimming pared 8 bases from V and 1 base from J, leaving 12 bases between. The DNA for the CDR3 is TGTGCCAGCCATTCCATTGAGTCCTACGAGCAGTACTTC. This sequence encodes CASHSIESYEQYF.

About this clonotype: At one end, the junction sequence differs from germline, possibly due to a read error. This chain links TRBV15 with TRBJ1-3, with D uncertain. CDR3 length equals 14 residues. Germline CDR1 reads LNHNV; CDR2 reads YYDKDF (reference sequence). The CDR3 sequence is CATKLLRSENTIYF. The CDR3 coding sequence is TGTGCCACCAAACTACTGCGATCTGAAAACACCATATATTTT.

The chain couples TRBV7-2 to TRBJ2-5; a possible D gene is TRBD1 (5 bases). The CDR3 extends over 15 amino acids. V gave up 2 bases and J gave up 5 bases, with 15 bases separating them. The germline CDR1 and CDR2 sequences are SGHTA and FQGNSA. This CDR3 reads CASSLFGQGRETQYF. In DNA, the CDR3 is TGTGCCAGCAGCTTATTCGGGCAGGGTCGGGAGACCCAGTACTTC.

This chain uses TRBV2 with TRBJ2-5; unclear D gene. The length of the CDR3 is 14 residues. Germline CDR1 SNHLY, CDR2 FYNNEI. Trimming took off 7 bases at V and 2 bases at J, with 14 bases between the two ends. The CDR3 DNA is TGTGCCAGCACCGGATCCCCTAGACAAGAGACCCAGTACTTC. The encoded protein is CASTGSPRQETQYF.

V usage is TRBV12-3 or TRBV12-4 and J usage is TRBJ1-6; a weak D match, TRBD1 (6 bases). With 6 bases removed from V and 9 bases from J, the gap between germline ends came to 12 bases. There are 13 residues in the CDR3. The CDR3 loop is CASSSGGSSPLHF. In DNA, the CDR3 is TGTGCCAGCAGCTCCGGGGGCAGTTCACCCCTCCACTTT.

This clonotype appeared many times. The chain uses TRBV7-2 and TRBJ2-4; D ambiguous. Germline CDR1 is SGHTA and CDR2 is FQGNSA. The CDR3 totals 17 residues. V lost 6 bases, J lost 1 base, and 19 bases lay in between. In DNA, the CDR3 is TGTGCCAGCAGTCGTGGTCCTCCAACGGTGGCCAAAAACATTCAGTACTTC. Amino acids: CASSRGPPTVAKNIQYF.

This clonotype appeared a single time. This chain links TRBV28 with TRBJ2-7; D is ambiguous. V lost 5 bases and J lost 2, with 13 bases in between. This CDR3 is 14 amino acids long. Germline V lookup: CDR1 MDHEN, CDR2 SYDVKM. The CDR3, as DNA: TGTGCCAGCAGTCCCCAGTCCAGTACCTACGAGCAGTACTTC. Amino acids: CASSPQSSTYEQYF.

This sequence joins TRBV28 and TRBJ1-2; unclear D gene. The V and J ends lost 3 bases and 8 bases respectively, with 10 bases between them. The germline V gene has CDR1 MDHEN and CDR2 SYDVKM. CDR3 size: 12 residues. CDR3 loop: CASSFLRLGYTF. As DNA, the CDR3 is TGTGCCAGCAGTTTCCTACGCTTGGGCTACACCTTC.